The clone carrying this TCR beta chain was picked up many times. This sample was taken from a study of metastatic and nonmetastatic thyroid tumors. Study information: For malignant and benign thyroid patients, tumor or nodule tissue and blood were the sources whose repertoires were compared.

TCRdb reprocessed the PCR reads using MiXCR. The sample yields under 45,000 clones, roughly a third seen once. The V gene's germline CDR1 is SNHLY and CDR2 FYNNEI. J was trimmed by 7 bases and V by 6 bases; bases with no gene match: 14. The CDR3 contains 16 residues. Treatment of any kind had been given to no patient before thyroid surgery. Sequencing was carried out using tumor tissue. The chain couples TRBV2 to TRBJ2-1, with TRBD1 matching 8 bases. This TCR was recovered from a female donor with papillary thyroid cancer or a benign thyroid nodule (not recorded which). Some clones in this sample may be carry-over from other donors' samples. Here the CDR3 DNA reads TGTGCCAGCAGGCTCCCCCTGGGGGACAGGATGAATGAGCAGTTCTTC. The encoded protein is CASRLPLGDRMNEQFF.